This T cell receptor beta chain emerged from a study of blood T cells in healthy people across ages (dated by TCRdb to between 2015 and 2017). About the investigation overall: In model experiments, template switching captured about one uniquely barcoded TCR beta cDNA molecule for every two T cells. To track age-related changes in TCR beta repertoire diversity, the study relied on deep sequencing normalized with unique cDNA molecular identifiers. The donors were divided into four age groups: young (average around 15 years), middle-aged (approximately 41), aged (approximately 59) and long-lived (roughly 82). To avoid experimental bias, donors of different ages were spread randomly across the sequencing lanes. Using the same blood draw, the study looked at two additional independent replicas of 1 million unique cDNA reads for two donors, one aged 18 to 30 and the other aged 80 or older.

Broad study findings and their caveats: Estimates of total diversity from one million sequenced T cells were regarded as lower bounds and underestimates. Bulk unsorted PBMC profiling prevented conclusive comparison of naive and antigen-experienced compartments. Donor CMV infection status was unknown, potentially confounding age-related changes in expanded clonotypes. As age increased, observed TCR beta diversity per million T cells dropped in a roughly linear way, and a significant reduction was already evident by age 40. A strong correlation was found between observed TCR beta diversity and the percentage of naive T cells measured by flow cytometry. The long-lived group showed more naive CD4+ T cells, fewer expanded clones and increased TCR diversity than the aged group, suggesting age selection.

This clonotype has more than one count but fewer than ten. There is no known antigen for this receptor. Base quality data are lacking; no much larger clone is found one base away. Looking up the germline V gene yields CDR1 MDHEN and CDR2 SYDVKM. V sheds 4 bases and J sheds 15 bases, leaving 13 bases between their ends. Counted from cysteine to phenylalanine, this CDR3 has 11 amino acids. Only the CDR3 DNA stays, 33 bases, in frame from base 1. The roughly 39 donors, aged roughly 6 to 100 years, were systemically healthy Caucasian individuals from Russia. Around 10 milliliters of peripheral blood were collected from each donor into EDTA-treated Vacutainer tubes. Ficoll-Paque density-gradient centrifugation was used to isolate PBMCs, with at least 6.5 million per sample. Trizol reagent was used to extract total RNA from the PBMCs, yielding at least 6 micrograms per sample. The percentages of naive CD45RAhigh/CD27high T cells were determined by flow cytometry on a PBMC aliquot from every donor.

The library was prepared using 5' RACE. Reads for this sample came from an Illumina HiSeq 2500. A second roughly 6 to 12 cycle PCR used a sample-barcoded 5' primer and a J-beta primer mix. A unique molecular identifier was introduced onto each TCR beta cDNA molecule by a template-switch 5' adaptor carrying 12 random nucleotides. Each sample yielded at least 3 million CDR3-containing paired-end reads. All of the RNA was converted into first-strand cDNA using the Mint cDNA synthesis kit, with a TRBC-specific oligonucleotide serving as the primer. Following uracil-DNA glycosylase treatment, all cDNA underwent a first 18-cycle PCR with the universal primers M1SS and BC2_uni_R. The paper's processing steps were these. Each sample was normalized by randomly selecting 1 million high-quality reads, each carrying a distinct molecular identifier. Instead of being binned into consensus sequences, reads with shared molecular identifiers were discarded. MiTCR, set to a Q25 quality threshold and the strictest error-elimination algorithm, was used for CDR3 identification, clonotype clustering and error correction. A nonparametric unseen species model with Euler transformation was used to estimate lower-bound total TCR beta diversity. Clones were called with MiXCR by TCRdb after fastp trimmed the public reads at Q25, and only in-frame beta chains were retained. Rows with one shared CDR3 protein collapse into an entry with the most common genes and DNA. TCRdb's processing, not the authors', yielded these V and J calls. The sample table shows about 750,000 distinct CDR3 sequences, and about 55% are seen once. 41% of the sample rests with the top ten.

The sequencing sample was made of blood. The source of this sequence is a man at least 80 years old in good health. The chain joins TRBV28 to TRBJ2-4; no D gene call is confident. The CDR3 has the sequence CASSSIDVSYF. The DNA is as follows: TGTGCCAGCAGTTCGATCGACGTTTCGTACTTC.